These 19 T cell receptor beta chains came from one sample sequenced in a study of blood T cell repertoires in COVID-19. Assay used: immunoSEQ multiplex PCR; TCRdb lists only in-frame clones, some missing. The data contain 200,000 to 250,000 clones, roughly 90% of them singletons. The source material was peripheral blood. These receptors came from a man in his fifties or sixties who had recovered from COVID-19.

This sequence joins TRBV9 and TRBJ2-3, with D hard to call. Germline-derived CDR1 and CDR2 are SGDLS and YYNGEE. The length of the CDR3 is 12 residues. The V gene lost 2 bases and the J gene lost 5 bases, with 6 bases spanning the gap. The CDR3 region has the DNA TGTGCCAGCAGCGTTGAGCAAGATACGCAGTATTTT. Protein sequence: CASSVEQDTQYF.

V usage is TRBV10-3 and J usage is TRBJ2-7; 8 positions match TRBD1. The junction had 15 bases not matched to a gene; V was cut back by 6 bases and J by 5 bases. The germline CDR1 and CDR2 sequences are ENHRY and SYGVKD. The CDR3 contains 16 residues. CDR3 bases: TGTGCCATCAGACCCGACTTGGCAGGGGGCGTCAACGAGCAGTACTTC. Translating gives CAIRPDLAGGVNEQYF.

V is TRBV28 and J is TRBJ2-5, with D possibly matching TRBD2 (6 bases). There are 12 residues in the CDR3. Germline V lookup: CDR1 MDHEN, CDR2 SYDVKM. The V end lost 7 bases, the J end lost 3 bases, and 9 bases lay between the germline ends. The CDR3 coding sequence is TGTGCCAGCAACGGAGGGAAAGAGACCCAGTACTTC. Translation gives CASNGGKETQYF.

J is TRBJ1-1 and V is TRBV5-1; 8 bases are a match to TRBD1. This CDR3 region has 15 residues. CDR1 is SGHRS and CDR2 is YFSETQ in the germline V gene. The junction had 5 bases not matched to a gene; V was cut back by 4 bases and J by 0 bases. The CDR3 nucleotides read TGCGCCAGCAGCCCCAGACAGGGGATGAACACTGAAGCTTTCTTT. This codes for CASSPRQGMNTEAFF.

The V call is TRBV29-1, the J call TRBJ2-7; 7 bases match TRBD1. With 6 bases clipped from V and 6 bases from J, the junction kept 8 bases outside the gene matches. Looked up from germline, CDR1 is SQVTM and CDR2 is ANQGSEA. There are 12 residues in the CDR3. CDR3 protein: CSVANSGGEQYF. The CDR3 DNA is TGCAGCGTCGCGAACTCAGGGGGCGAGCAGTACTTC.

The chain links TRBV13 to TRBJ2-1, with 14 bases identical to TRBD2. From germline, CDR1 is PRHDT and CDR2 FYEKMQ (reference sequence). The CDR3 has 21 amino acids. Trimming removed 3 bases from V and 2 bases from J; junction bases left unmatched: 15. CDR3 residues: CASSLKPGLAGAQVAYNEQFF. The CDR3 DNA reads TGTGCCAGCAGCTTGAAACCGGGACTAGCGGGAGCCCAGGTCGCCTACAATGAGCAGTTCTTC.

The chain combines TRBV7-9 with TRBJ2-3; no clear D gene. Germline-derived CDR1 and CDR2 are SEHNR and FQNEAQ (reference sequence). There are 13 residues in the CDR3. V lost 4 bases to trimming and J lost 6 bases, with 11 bases between them. The CDR3 nucleotides are TGTGCCAGCAGCTCGACGGGTAGGGATACGCAGTATTTT. This translates into CASSSTGRDTQYF.

The chain carries TRBV5-6 and TRBJ2-3; TRBD2 might be the D (7 bases). V lost 4 bases and J lost 6, with 15 bases in between. The CDR3 has 14 residues. Germline V gene sequence: CDR1 SGHDT, CDR2 YYEEEE. The CDR3 here is CASSPAGARDTQYF. The DNA of the CDR3 is TGTGCCAGCAGCCCCGCGGGGGCCAGGGATACGCAGTATTTT.

This clone appeared once. The J gene is TRBJ2-1, the V gene TRBV19; 9 bases match TRBD1. This CDR3 has 16 amino acids. Unmatched junction bases numbered 5, after V lost 3 bases and J lost 2 bases. Germline values: CDR1 LNHDA, CDR2 SQIVND (reference sequence). In DNA, the CDR3 is TGTGCCAGTAGTATTTTGACAGGGGGGACCTACAATGAGCAGTTCTTC. It encodes CASSILTGGTYNEQFF.

CDR3 DNA: TGTGCCAGCAGCTCCCCAACTTCAGGGACTAAACAAGAGACCCAGTACTTC. This encodes CASSSPTSGTKQETQYF. This chain joins TRBV5-6 and TRBJ2-5, with 7 bases that match TRBD2. CDR3 length: 17 amino acids. V lost 3 bases and J lost 2; bases outside the gene matches: 13. Germline CDR1 SGHDT, CDR2 YYEEEE.

In DNA form, the CDR3 reads TGCGCCAGCAGCTTCTGGGGGACAGAGGAGTCACCCCTCCACTTT. It specifies CASSFWGTEESPLHF. The V gene is TRBV5-1, the J gene TRBJ1-6, with 7 bases matching TRBD1. The CDR3 is 15 residues long. Trimming cost V 2 bases and J 10 bases; bases outside gene matches: 9. Germline CDR1 SGHRS, CDR2 YFSETQ.

The gene calls are TRBV5-1 and TRBJ1-2; D uncertain. With 7 bases removed from V and 1 base from J, the gap between germline ends came to 14 bases. Germline lookup yields CDR1 SGHRS and CDR2 YFSETQ. The CDR3 contains 14 residues. The CDR3 bases are TGCGCCAGCTCCGAATCTACAGTTAACTATGGCTACACCTTC. Translated: CASSESTVNYGYTF. Looking up the rest from reference TRBV5-1 and TRBJ1-2 gives the full variable domain: KAGVTQTPRYLIKTRGQQVTLSCSPISGHRSVSWYQQTPGQGLQFLFEYFSETQRNKGNFPGRFSGRQFSNSRSEMNVSTLELGDSALYLCASSESTVNYGYTFGSGTRLTVV.

This rearrangement joins TRBV19 to TRBJ1-5; a possible D gene is TRBD1 (5 bases). Germline V gene lookup returns CDR1 LNHDA and CDR2 SQIVND (reference sequence). This CDR3 is built from 17 residues. Trimming cost V 8 bases and J 0 bases, with 20 bases left between them. The CDR3 loop is CASLLTPGTYSNQPQHF. CDR3 in DNA: TGTGCCAGTCTACTCACCCCGGGGACTTATAGCAATCAGCCCCAGCATTTT.

The rearrangement uses TRBV7-9 and TRBJ1-2; 8 nucleotides agree with TRBD1. Germline V CDR1 and CDR2: SEHNR, FQNEAQ (reference sequence). The CDR3 has 13 residues. The junction had 7 bases not matched to a gene; V was cut back by 5 bases and J by 8 bases. The CDR3 DNA sequence: TGTGCCAGCAGCCCCGGACAGGGAGGAGGCTACACCTTC. Amino acids: CASSPGQGGGYTF.

This chain links TRBV7-2 with TRBJ2-1, with unresolved D. The CDR3 consists of 14 residues. The germline V and J ends were trimmed by 5 bases and 2 bases, with 10 bases remaining between them. Looked up from germline, CDR1 is SGHTA and CDR2 is FQGNSA. As DNA, the CDR3 is TGTGCCAGCAGCCCATTTGAGCCCTACAATGAGCAGTTCTTC. This sequence encodes CASSPFEPYNEQFF.

This chain joins TRBV7-7 and TRBJ2-5, with TRBD2 matching over 11 bases. Per germline, CDR1 SSHAT and CDR2 FNYEAQ (reference sequence). The CDR3 is made up of 15 amino acids. The ends lost 5 bases at V and 10 bases at J; junction bases unmatched: 12. In DNA, the CDR3 is TGTGCCAGCAGCGAGGGACTAGCGGCGCCCTGGGGCCAGTACTTC. Protein: CASSEGLAAPWGQYF.

The chain carries TRBV29-1 and TRBJ2-2; TRBD2 aligns across 8 bases. V was pared by 7 bases and J by 2 bases, with 6 bases of the junction left unmatched. This CDR3 comprises 14 residues. CDR1 SQVTM and CDR2 ANQGSEA come from the germline V gene. CDR3 loop: CSATGTRNTGELFF. The CDR3 region has the DNA TGCAGCGCTACCGGGACTAGAAACACCGGGGAGCTGTTTTTT.

The chain is built from TRBV5-1 and TRBJ2-5; 9 bases align to TRBD2. In germline, CDR1 is SGHRS, CDR2 YFSETQ. This CDR3 is 16 amino acids long. Losses at the gene ends were 3 bases for V and 1 base for J; bases not matched to a gene: 7. This CDR3 reads CASSSGEAGGQETQYF. In DNA form, the CDR3 reads TGCGCCAGCAGCTCGGGGGAAGCGGGAGGCCAAGAGACCCAGTACTTC. The whole variable domain, filled in from reference TRBV5-1 and TRBJ2-5, reads KAGVTQTPRYLIKTRGQQVTLSCSPISGHRSVSWYQQTPGQGLQFLFEYFSETQRNKGNFPGRFSGRQFSNSRSEMNVSTLELGDSALYLCASSSGEAGGQETQYFGPGTRLLVL.

The chain employs TRBV3-1 (or the pseudogene TRBV3-2) and TRBJ2-7; D remains ambiguous. Between the trimmed V and J ends, which lost 4 bases and 2 bases, there was a span of 9 bases. The CDR3 is 13 amino acids. Per the germline V gene, CDR1 is LGHDT and CDR2 is YNNKEL (reference sequence). The chain's CDR3 is CASSPRSPYEQYF. DNA of the CDR3: TGTGCCAGCAGCCCCCGGAGTCCCTACGAGCAGTACTTC.